The 14 T cell receptor beta chains given below trace back to one sample, sequenced in a study of cytomegalovirus exposure and HLA in healthy donors. The PCR had 60 Vbeta and 13 Jbeta primers. Produced via immunoSEQ multiplex PCR; TCRdb's table is partial and in-frame only. The data contain about 190,000 clones, more than 65% of them singletons. The specimen was PBMCs. The receptors derive from a woman under 40 in good health and CMV-seropositive.

The V and J genes are TRBV19 and TRBJ1-1; 8 nucleotides agree with TRBD1. This CDR3 is built from 15 residues. CDR1 and CDR2 (germline): LNHDA, SQIVND (reference sequence). V dropped 5 bases and J dropped 1; count of bases not matched to a gene: 6. CDR3 sequence (DNA): TGTGCCAGTAGTCTCCAGGGGGCCGGGAACACTGAAGCTTTCTTT. Residues: CASSLQGAGNTEAFF.

A note on this clone: This sample includes further DNA sequences coding for the same CDR3. The chain combines TRBV5-6 with TRBJ2-2, with D perhaps matching TRBD1 (6 bases). V lost 0 bases, J lost 0 bases, and 9 bases lay in between. The CDR3 contains 16 residues. Germline CDR1 is SGHDT and CDR2 is YYEEEE. CDR3 residues: CASSLVGASNTGELFF. The CDR3, as DNA: TGTGCCAGCAGCTTGGTGGGGGCGTCGAACACCGGGGAGCTGTTTTTT.

The rearrangement uses TRBV27 and TRBJ1-1, with D unclear. V was clipped by 2 bases and J by 7 bases, with 8 bases between them. This CDR3 is built from 12 residues. Germline lookup yields CDR1 MNHEY and CDR2 SMNVEV (reference sequence). The CDR3 here is CASSLGTGEAFF. The CDR3 nucleotides read TGTGCCAGCAGTTTAGGTACCGGTGAAGCTTTCTTT.

The chain uses TRBV7-9 and TRBJ2-1; 8 nucleotides match TRBD2. Germline V gene data show CDR1 as SEHNR and CDR2 as FQNEAQ (reference sequence). The V gene end was trimmed by 5 bases and the J gene end by 7 bases; junction bases not matched to a gene: 10. The CDR3 contains 15 residues. Here the CDR3 DNA reads TGTGCCAGCAGCCCCCGGGCGGGAGGTTTGAATGAGCAGTTCTTC. Translated: CASSPRAGGLNEQFF.

The count of this clone is one. The chain recombines TRBV5-6 with TRBJ1-2; D is perhaps TRBD1 (6 bases). This CDR3 region has 13 residues. V was trimmed by 5 bases and J by 3 bases, leaving 11 bases between them. Germline V CDR1 and CDR2: SGHDT, YYEEEE. The CDR3 nucleotides are TGTGCCAGCAGGGCCGGGACACACTATGGCTACACCTTC. Translating gives CASRAGTHYGYTF.

The chain has TRBV11-2 and TRBJ1-3; D gene ambiguous. With 0 bases removed from V and 7 bases from J, the gap between germline ends came to 7 bases. Looked up from germline, CDR1 is SGHAT and CDR2 is FQNNGV. The CDR3 is 13 residues long. CDR3 amino acids: CASSLERTNTIYF. CDR3 sequence (DNA): TGTGCCAGCAGCTTAGAGCGGACTAACACCATATATTTT. Full variable domain (remainder filled in from reference TRBV11-2 and TRBJ1-3): EAGVAQSPRYKIIEKRQSVAFWCNPISGHATLYWYQQILGQGPKLLIQFQNNGVVDDSQLPKDRFSAERLKGVDSTLKIQPAKLEDSAVYLCASSLERTNTIYFGEGSWLTVV.

The V gene is TRBV14, the J gene TRBJ2-1, with 8 bases that match TRBD2. Germline trimming cut 0 bases from V and 2 bases from J; bases unmatched to any gene: 6. The CDR3 has 17 amino acids. CDR1 and CDR2 (germline): SGHDN, FVKESK. The CDR3 coding sequence is TGTGCCAGCAGCCAAGATTGGGGCGGGAGGACCTACAATGAGCAGTTCTTC. It encodes CASSQDWGGRTYNEQFF.

V gene TRBV7-2 combines with J gene TRBJ1-3; D not certain. Germline assignment: CDR1 SGHTA and CDR2 FQGNSA. V lost 5 bases and J lost 5, with 7 bases in between. The CDR3 has 12 residues. This CDR3 is CASSPNRNTIYF. The CDR3, as DNA: TGTGCCAGCAGCCCCAACAGAAACACCATATATTTT.

The V gene is TRBV5-1, the J gene TRBJ2-2; TRBD2 agrees at 8 bases. This CDR3 has 15 residues. The germline CDR1 and CDR2 sequences are SGHRS and YFSETQ. Trimming took 4 bases from V and 5 from J; bases not matched to a gene: 7. CDR3 region: CASSPGLVRTGELFF. In DNA form, the CDR3 reads TGCGCCAGCAGCCCGGGACTAGTGAGGACCGGGGAGCTGTTTTTT.

A remark on this clone: A read error may explain this, as a much larger clone is one base away. The rearrangement links TRBV6-1 to TRBJ2-1; no definite D call. The ends were cut back, 0 bases at V and 8 bases at J, with 14 bases in the middle. This CDR3 has 15 amino acids. CDR1 is MNHNS, CDR2 SASEGT, per germline. DNA for the CDR3: TGTGCCAGCAGTGAAGCCCGAGCGAGATCGGATGAGCAGTTCTTC. This translates into CASSEARARSDEQFF.

Worth noting for this clone: The germline gene is not matched at one end of the junction; a read error may be the cause. The chain is built from TRBV7-9 and TRBJ1-1; D gene uncertain. Germline values: CDR1 SEHNR, CDR2 FQNEAQ (reference sequence). The CDR3 extends over 12 amino acids. CDR3 sequence reads: CSSSFGNTEAFF. The DNA for the CDR3 is TGTTCCAGCAGCTTCGGGAACACTGAAGCTTTCTTT.

J is TRBJ1-2 and V is TRBV27; D possibly corresponds to TRBD1 (6 bases). V was cut by 6 bases and J by 0 bases, with 14 bases left in between. Germline CDR1 and CDR2: MNHEY and SMNVEV (reference sequence). The CDR3 spans 15 residues. The CDR3 spells CASRYRDTPNYGYTF. For the CDR3, the DNA is TGTGCCAGCAGATACCGGGACACTCCTAACTATGGCTACACCTTC.

V usage is TRBV6-5 and J usage is TRBJ2-1; 8 bases match TRBD2. The CDR3 covers 14 residues. The germline CDR1 and CDR2 sequences are MNHEY and SVGAGI. Trimming took 8 bases from V and 3 from J; bases not matched to a gene: 6. The CDR3 DNA reads TGTGCCAGCTCCTTAGCGGGACTCTACAATGAGCAGTTCTTC. It yields the protein CASSLAGLYNEQFF.

This clone was seen more than once but under ten times. J is TRBJ1-5 and V is TRBV6-5; D call uncertain. Germline V CDR1 and CDR2: MNHEY, SVGAGI. Trimming stripped 0 bases from V and 0 bases from J, with 6 bases between. The CDR3 sequence is 15 residues long. The CDR3 coding sequence is TGTGCCAGCAGTTACTCGAGACTTAGCAATCAGCCCCAGCATTTT. Translation gives CASSYSRLSNQPQHF.